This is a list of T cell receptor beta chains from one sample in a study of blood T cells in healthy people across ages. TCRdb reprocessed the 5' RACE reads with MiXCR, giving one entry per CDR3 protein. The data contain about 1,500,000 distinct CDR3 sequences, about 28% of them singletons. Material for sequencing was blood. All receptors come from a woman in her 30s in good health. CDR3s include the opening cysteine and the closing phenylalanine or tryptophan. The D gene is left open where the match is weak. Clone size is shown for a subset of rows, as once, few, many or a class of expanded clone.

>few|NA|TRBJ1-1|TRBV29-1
TGCAGCGCCATGGGGACCTTGAACACTGAAGCTTTCTTT
CSAMGTLNTEAFF
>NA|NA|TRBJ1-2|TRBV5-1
TGCGCCAGCAGCTTGGACCCGGAGACAGAAGCTAACTATGGCTACACCTTC
CASSLDPETEANYGYTF
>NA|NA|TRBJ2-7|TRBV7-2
TGTGCCAGCAGCTTTGGGCCACCGGAAGAGCAGTACTTC
CASSFGPPEEQYF
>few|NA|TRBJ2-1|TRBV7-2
TGTGCCAGCAGCTCAGAAGTGGCAGGGAGGTGGGATGAGCAGTTCTTC
CASSSEVAGRWDEQFF
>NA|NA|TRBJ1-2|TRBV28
TGTGCCAGCAGAACAGGGATTTTGTACACCTTC
CASRTGILYTF
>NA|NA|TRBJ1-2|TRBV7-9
TGTGCCAGCAGCTTAGTTTCACTACAAGGGAATGGCTACACCTTC
CASSLVSLQGNGYTF
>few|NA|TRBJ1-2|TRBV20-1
TGCAGTGCTAGGAGGACAACGAGCCTCTATGGCTACACCTTC
CSARRTTSLYGYTF
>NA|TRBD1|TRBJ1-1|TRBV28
TGTGCCAGCAGTCCCCGGACAGGGGGCCTGGACACTGAAGCTTTCTTT
CASSPRTGGLDTEAFF
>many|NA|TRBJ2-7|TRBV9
TGTGCCAGCAGCGTAGAGGCTAGCACGTCCTACGAGCAGTACTTC
CASSVEASTSYEQYF
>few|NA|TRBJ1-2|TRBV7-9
TGTGCCAGCAGCCCCCAAGGTTCGGATGGCTACACCTTC
CASSPQGSDGYTF
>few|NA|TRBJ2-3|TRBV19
TGTGCCAGTAGTGCAACCGAAGTCACAGATACGCAGTATTTT
CASSATEVTDTQYF
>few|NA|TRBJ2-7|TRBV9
TGTGCCAGCAGCGTGCTGGACGGAAGCTACGAGCAGTACTTC
CASSVLDGSYEQYF
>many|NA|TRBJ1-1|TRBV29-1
TGCAGCGTTGGAGAAACTGAAGCTTTCTTT
CSVGETEAFF
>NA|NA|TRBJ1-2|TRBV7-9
TGTGCCAGCAGCCCCCAACAAGGTGTAGGCTACACCTTC
CASSPQQGVGYTF
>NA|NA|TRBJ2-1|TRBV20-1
TGCAGTGCTAGAGATAGCCGCGCTGGGTCCAATGAGCAGTTCTTC
CSARDSRAGSNEQFF
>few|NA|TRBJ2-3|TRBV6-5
TGTGCCAGTTACGCCCCAGGGGGGCCTAACACAGATACGCAGTATTTT
CASYAPGGPNTDTQYF
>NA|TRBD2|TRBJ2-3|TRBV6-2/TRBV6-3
TGTGCCAGCAGTTACCCGACTAGCGGGAGATCAGATACGCAGTATTTT
CASSYPTSGRSDTQYF
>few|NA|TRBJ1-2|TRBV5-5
TGTGCCAGCAGCCTCGGGAGCTCTTTGTATGGCTACACCTTC
CASSLGSSLYGYTF
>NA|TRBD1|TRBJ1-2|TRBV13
TGTGCCAGCAGCTTAGAGGACAGGGGACAGCTCGGTTATGGCTACACTTTC
CASSLEDRGQLGYGYTF
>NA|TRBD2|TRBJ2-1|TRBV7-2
TGTGCCAGCAGCGCCCAGCGGGGGGGCTTCTATGAGCAGTTCTTC
CASSAQRGGFYEQFF
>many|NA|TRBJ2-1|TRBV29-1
TGCAGCGTTGAACACCGAACGAGCTCCTACAATGAGCAGTTCTTC
CSVEHRTSSYNEQFF
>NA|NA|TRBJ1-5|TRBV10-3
TGTGCCATCAGTGTCAGGGCGGATCAGCCCCAGCATTTT
CAISVRADQPQHF
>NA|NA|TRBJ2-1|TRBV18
TGTGCCAGCTCACTACCCGACAGCTCCTACAATGAGCAGTTCTTC
CASSLPDSSYNEQFF
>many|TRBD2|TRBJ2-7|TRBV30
TGTGCCTCCTCGGGACTAGCGACCTACGAGCAGTACTTC
CASSGLATYEQYF
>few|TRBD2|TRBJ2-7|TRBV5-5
TGTGCCAGCACAACGTCGGGGGGGAGCTACGAGCAGTACTTC
CASTTSGGSYEQYF
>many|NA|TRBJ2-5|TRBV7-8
TGTGCCAGCAGCTTAAATTCCCAGCGTGGGACCCAGTACTTC
CASSLNSQRGTQYF
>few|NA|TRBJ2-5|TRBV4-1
TGCGCCAGCAGCCAAGACGGAGCAGGGGCCCAAGAGACCCAGTACTTC
CASSQDGAGAQETQYF
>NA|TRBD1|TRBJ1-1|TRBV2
TGTGCCAGCAGGCTCAGGGGGGTAGCGAACACTGAAGCTTTCTTT
CASRLRGVANTEAFF
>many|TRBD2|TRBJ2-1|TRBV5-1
TGCGCCAGCAGCTTACTAGCGGAGTCCTACAATGAGCAGTTCTTC
CASSLLAESYNEQFF
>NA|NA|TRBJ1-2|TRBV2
TGTGCCAGCAGTGAGGAGGGTCCGGTTGGCTACACCTTC
CASSEEGPVGYTF
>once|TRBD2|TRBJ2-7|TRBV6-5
TGTGCCAGCAGTTACTCGATGGCGCGGGAGGGCCCTGGGAGAAATGAGCAGTACTTC
CASSYSMAREGPGRNEQYF
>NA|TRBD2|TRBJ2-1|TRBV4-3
TGCGCCAGCAGCCAAGATTGGCTAGCGGGAGAACATGAGCAGTTCTTC
CASSQDWLAGEHEQFF
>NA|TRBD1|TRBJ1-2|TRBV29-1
TGCAGCGCCCGGACAGGGGTCAGCTATGGCTACACCTTC
CSARTGVSYGYTF
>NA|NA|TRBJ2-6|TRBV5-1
TGCGCCAGCAGCTCACCTCAGGGCGCTGGGGCCAACGTCCTGACTTTC
CASSSPQGAGANVLTF
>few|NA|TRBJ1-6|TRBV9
TGTGCCAGCAGCGTTGGTGGTACATCACCCCTCCACTTT
CASSVGGTSPLHF
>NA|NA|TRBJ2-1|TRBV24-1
TGTGCCACCAGTCCGGGGAGCTCCTACAATGAGCAGTTCTTC
CATSPGSSYNEQFF
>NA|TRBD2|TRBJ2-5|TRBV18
TGTGCCAGCTCGTCTCCTGGACTAGCGGGAGACAGGCAGTACTTC
CASSSPGLAGDRQYF
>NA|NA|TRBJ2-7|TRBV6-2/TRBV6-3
TGTGCCAGCAGTGACAGCTACGGGGTTCTAGGCGAGCAGTACTTC
CASSDSYGVLGEQYF
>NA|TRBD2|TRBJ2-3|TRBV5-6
TGTGCCAGCAGCGCAGACGGCGGGGGGCCTCCAGATACGCAGTATTTT
CASSADGGGPPDTQYF
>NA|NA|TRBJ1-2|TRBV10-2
TGCGCCAGCAGTCCGGACCAAAGAACCTATGGCTACACCTTC
CASSPDQRTYGYTF